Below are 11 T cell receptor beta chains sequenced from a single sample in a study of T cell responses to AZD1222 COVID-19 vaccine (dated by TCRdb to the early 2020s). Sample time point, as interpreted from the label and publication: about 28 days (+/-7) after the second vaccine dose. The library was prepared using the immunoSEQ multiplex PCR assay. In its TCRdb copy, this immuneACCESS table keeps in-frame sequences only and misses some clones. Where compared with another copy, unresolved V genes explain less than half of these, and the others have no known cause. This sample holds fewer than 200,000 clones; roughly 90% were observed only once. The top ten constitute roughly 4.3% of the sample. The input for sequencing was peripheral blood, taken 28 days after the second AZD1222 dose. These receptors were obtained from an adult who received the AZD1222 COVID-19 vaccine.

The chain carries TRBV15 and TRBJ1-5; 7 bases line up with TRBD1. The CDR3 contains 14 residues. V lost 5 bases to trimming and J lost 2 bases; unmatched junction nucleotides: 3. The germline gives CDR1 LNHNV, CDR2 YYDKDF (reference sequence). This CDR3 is CATSYDRGNQPQHF. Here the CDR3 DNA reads TGTGCCACCAGCTACGACAGGGGCAATCAGCCCCAGCATTTT.

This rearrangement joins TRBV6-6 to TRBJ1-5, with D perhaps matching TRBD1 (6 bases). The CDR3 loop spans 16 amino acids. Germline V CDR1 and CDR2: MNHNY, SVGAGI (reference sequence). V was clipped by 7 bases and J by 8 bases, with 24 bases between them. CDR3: CASKGHRDPYNEPQHF. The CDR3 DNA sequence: TGTGCCAGCAAGGGACACCGGGACCCTTATAATGAGCCCCAGCATTTT.

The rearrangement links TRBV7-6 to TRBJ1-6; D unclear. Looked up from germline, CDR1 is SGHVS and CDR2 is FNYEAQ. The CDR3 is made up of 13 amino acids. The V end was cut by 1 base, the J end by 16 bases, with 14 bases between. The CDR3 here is CASSLENPNRLHF. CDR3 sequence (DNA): TGTGCCAGCAGCTTAGAAAACCCCAATCGTCTCCACTTT. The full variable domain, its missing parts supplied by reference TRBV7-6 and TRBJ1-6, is GAGVSQSPRYKVTKRGQDVALRCDPISGHVSLYWYRQALGQGPEFLTYFNYEAQQDKSGLPNDRFSAERPEGSISTLTIQRTEQRDSAMYRCASSLENPNRLHFGNGTRLTVT.

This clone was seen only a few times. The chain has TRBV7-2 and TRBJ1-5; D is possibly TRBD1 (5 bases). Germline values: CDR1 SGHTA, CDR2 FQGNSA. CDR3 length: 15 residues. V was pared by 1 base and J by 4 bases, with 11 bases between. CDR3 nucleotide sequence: TGTGCCAGCAGCTTAGGAAGCTGGGGGAATCAGCCCCAGCATTTT. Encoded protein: CASSLGSWGNQPQHF.

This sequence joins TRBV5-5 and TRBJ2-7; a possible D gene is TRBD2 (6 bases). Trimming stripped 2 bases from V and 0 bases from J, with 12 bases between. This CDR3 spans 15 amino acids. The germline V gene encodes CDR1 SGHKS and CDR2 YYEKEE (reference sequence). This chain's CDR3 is CASSLGDFVSYEQYF. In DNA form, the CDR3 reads TGTGCCAGCAGCTTAGGGGACTTCGTCTCCTACGAGCAGTACTTC.

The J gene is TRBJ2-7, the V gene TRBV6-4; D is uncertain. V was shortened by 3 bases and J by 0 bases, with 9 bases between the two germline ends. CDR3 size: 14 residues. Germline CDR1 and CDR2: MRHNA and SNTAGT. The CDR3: CASSEAYSSYEQYF. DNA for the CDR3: TGTGCCAGCAGTGAGGCGTACAGCTCCTACGAGCAGTACTTC.

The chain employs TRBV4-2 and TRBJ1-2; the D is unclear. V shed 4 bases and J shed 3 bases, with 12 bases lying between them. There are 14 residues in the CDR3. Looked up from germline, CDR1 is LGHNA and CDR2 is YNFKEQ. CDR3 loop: CASSPNQGDYGYTF. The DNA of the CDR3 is TGTGCCAGCAGCCCGAACCAAGGAGACTATGGCTACACCTTC.

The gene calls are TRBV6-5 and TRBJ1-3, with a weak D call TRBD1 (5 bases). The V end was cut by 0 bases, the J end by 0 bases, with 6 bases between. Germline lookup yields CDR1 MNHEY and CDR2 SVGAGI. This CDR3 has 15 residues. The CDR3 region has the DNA TGTGCCAGCAGTTACTCGGACATCTCTGGAAACACCATATATTTT. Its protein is CASSYSDISGNTIYF.

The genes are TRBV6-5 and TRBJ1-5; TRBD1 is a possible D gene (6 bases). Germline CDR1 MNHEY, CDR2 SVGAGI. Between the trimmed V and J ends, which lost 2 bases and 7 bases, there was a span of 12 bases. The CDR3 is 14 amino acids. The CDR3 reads CASSYGAGVQPQHF. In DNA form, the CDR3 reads TGTGCCAGCAGTTACGGGGCAGGGGTCCAGCCCCAGCATTTT.

The chain's CDR3 is CASSPIAGADTQYF. The CDR3 DNA follows: TGTGCCAGCAGCCCCATAGCGGGCGCAGATACGCAGTATTTT. The chain recombines TRBV9 with TRBJ2-3; TRBD2 aligns across 7 bases. Germline values: CDR1 SGDLS, CDR2 YYNGEE. The trim removed 4 bases at V and 4 bases at J, leaving 6 bases unmatched. This CDR3 is 14 amino acids long. The full variable domain, rest sourced from reference TRBV9 and TRBJ2-3, is DSGVTQTPKHLITATGQRVTLRCSPRSGDLSVYWYQQSLDQGLQFLIQYYNGEERAKGNILERFSAQQFPDLHSELNLSSLELGDSALYFCASSPIAGADTQYFGPGTRLTVL.

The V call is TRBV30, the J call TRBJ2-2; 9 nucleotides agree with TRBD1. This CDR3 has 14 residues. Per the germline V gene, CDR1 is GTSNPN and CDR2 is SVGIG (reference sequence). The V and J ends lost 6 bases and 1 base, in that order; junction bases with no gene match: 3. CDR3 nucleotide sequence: TGTGCCTGTTACAGGGGGCAGAACACCGGGGAGCTGTTTTTT. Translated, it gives CACYRGQNTGELFF.